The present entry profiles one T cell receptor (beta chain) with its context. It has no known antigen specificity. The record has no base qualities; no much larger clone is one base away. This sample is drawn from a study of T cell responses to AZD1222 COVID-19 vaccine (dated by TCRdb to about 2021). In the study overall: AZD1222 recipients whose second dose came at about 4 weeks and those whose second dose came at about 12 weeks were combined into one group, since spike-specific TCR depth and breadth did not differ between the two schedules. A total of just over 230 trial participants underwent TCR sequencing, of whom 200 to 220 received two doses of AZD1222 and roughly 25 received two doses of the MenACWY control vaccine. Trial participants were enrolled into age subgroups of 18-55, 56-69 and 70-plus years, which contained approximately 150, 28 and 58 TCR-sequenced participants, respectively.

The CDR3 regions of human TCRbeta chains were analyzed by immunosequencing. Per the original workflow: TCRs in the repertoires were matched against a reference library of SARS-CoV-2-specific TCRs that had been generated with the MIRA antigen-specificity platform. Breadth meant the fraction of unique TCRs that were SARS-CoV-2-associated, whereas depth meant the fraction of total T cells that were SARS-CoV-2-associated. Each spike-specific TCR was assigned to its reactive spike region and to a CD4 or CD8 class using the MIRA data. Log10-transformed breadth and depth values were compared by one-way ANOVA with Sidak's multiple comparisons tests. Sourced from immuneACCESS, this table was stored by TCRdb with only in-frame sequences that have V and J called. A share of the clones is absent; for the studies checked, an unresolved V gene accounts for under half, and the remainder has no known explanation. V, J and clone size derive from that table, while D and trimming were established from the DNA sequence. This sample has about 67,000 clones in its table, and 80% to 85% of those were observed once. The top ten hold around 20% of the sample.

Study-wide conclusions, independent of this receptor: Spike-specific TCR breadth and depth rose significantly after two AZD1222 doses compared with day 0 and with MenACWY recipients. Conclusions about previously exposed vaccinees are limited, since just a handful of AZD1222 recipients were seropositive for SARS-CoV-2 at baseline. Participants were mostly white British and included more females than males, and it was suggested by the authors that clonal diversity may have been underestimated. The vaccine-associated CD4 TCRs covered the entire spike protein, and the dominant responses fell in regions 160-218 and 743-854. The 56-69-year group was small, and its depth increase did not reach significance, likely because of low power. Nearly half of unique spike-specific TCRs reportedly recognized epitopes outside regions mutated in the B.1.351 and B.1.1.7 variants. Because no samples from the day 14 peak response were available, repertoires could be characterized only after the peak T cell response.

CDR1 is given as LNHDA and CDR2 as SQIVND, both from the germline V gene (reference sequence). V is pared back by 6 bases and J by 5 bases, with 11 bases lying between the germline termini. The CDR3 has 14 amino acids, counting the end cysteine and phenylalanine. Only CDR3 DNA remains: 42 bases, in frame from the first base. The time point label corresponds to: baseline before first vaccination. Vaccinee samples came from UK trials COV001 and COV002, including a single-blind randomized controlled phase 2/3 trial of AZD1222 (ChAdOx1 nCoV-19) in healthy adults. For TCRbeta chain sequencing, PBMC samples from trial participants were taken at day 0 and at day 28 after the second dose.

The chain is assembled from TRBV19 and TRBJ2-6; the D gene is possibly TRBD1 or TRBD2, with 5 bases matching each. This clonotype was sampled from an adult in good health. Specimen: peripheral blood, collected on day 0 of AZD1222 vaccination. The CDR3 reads CASRSGLWANVLTF. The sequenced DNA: TGTGCCAGTAGATCGGGGCTCTGGGCCAACGTCCTGACTTTC. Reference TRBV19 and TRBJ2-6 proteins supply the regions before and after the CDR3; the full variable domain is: DGGITQSPKYLFRKEGQNVTLSCEQNLNHDAMYWYRQDPGQGLRLIYYSQIVNDFQKGDIAEGYSVSREKKESFPLTVTSAQKNPTAFYLCASRSGLWANVLTFGAGSRLTVL.